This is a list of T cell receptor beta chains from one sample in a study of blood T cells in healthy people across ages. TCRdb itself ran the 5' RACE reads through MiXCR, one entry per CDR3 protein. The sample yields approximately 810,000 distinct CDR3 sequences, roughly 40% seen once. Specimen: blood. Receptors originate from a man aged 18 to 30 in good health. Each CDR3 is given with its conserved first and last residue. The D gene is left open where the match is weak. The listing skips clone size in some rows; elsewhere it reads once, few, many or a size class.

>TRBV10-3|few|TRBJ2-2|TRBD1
TGTGCCATCAGTGGATCGACAGGGGCCGGGGAGCTGTTTTTT
CAISGSTGAGELFF
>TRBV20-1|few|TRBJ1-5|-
TGCAGTGCTAGCGGGACACTTGATAGCAATCAGCCCCAGCATTTT
CSASGTLDSNQPQHF
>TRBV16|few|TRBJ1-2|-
TGTGCCAGCAGCCAATCTGGACCTCAACTAGGCTATGGCTACACCTTC
CASSQSGPQLGYGYTF
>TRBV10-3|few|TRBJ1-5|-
TGTGCCGCACAGGGTTTAGGCAATCAGCCCCAGCATTTT
CAAQGLGNQPQHF
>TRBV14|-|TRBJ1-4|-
TGTGCCAGCAGCCAAGATGCCGAGAGAATTAATGAAAAACTGTTTTTT
CASSQDAERINEKLFF
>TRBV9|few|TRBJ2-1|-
TGTGCCAGCAGCGTAGGGGCTAGCGACCACAATGAGCAGTTCTTC
CASSVGASDHNEQFF
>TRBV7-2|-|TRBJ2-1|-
TGTGCCAGCAAGTGGGAACAGGCCAGGAATGAGCAGTTCTTC
CASKWEQARNEQFF
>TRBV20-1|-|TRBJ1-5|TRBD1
TGCAGTGCTAGGGACCTGTTGGGACAGGGTAGCAATCAGCCCCAGCATTTT
CSARDLLGQGSNQPQHF
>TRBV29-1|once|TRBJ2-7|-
TGCAGCGCCGCGGCAGACGGATTCTACGAGCAGTACTTC
CSAAADGFYEQYF
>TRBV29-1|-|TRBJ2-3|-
TGCAGCGTTGATGCGAGCCCGGAGGCCACAGATACGCAGTATTTT
CSVDASPEATDTQYF
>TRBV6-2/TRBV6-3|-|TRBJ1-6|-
TGTGCCAGCAGTGGCAGGGTTATGACACCCCTCCACTTT
CASSGRVMTPLHF
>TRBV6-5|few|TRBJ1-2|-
TGTGCCAGCTGTTCCGCCCCGGACACAGGAGGGACTAACTATGGCTACACCTTC
CASCSAPDTGGTNYGYTF
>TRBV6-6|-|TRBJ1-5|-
TGTGCCAGCAGTCCTGGGATGCCCAGGAGCAATCGGCCCCAGCATTTT
CASSPGMPRSNRPQHF
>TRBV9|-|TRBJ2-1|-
TGTGCCAGCAGTGGGGGGCAAACCTCCTACAATGAGCAGTTCTTC
CASSGGQTSYNEQFF
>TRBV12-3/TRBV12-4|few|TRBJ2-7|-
TGTGCCAGCAGTTCGACCCAATGCGGGCAGTACTTC
CASSSTQCGQYF
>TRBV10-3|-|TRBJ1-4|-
TGTGCCATCAGTGAGTCCGGGGGAGAGCGGGAAAAACTGTTTTTT
CAISESGGEREKLFF
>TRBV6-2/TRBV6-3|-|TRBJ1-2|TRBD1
TGTGCCAGCAGTCGAAATCGACAGGGGCAATATGGCTACACCTTC
CASSRNRQGQYGYTF
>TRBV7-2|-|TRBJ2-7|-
TGTGCCAGCAGCCCCATCAGGGGTTCCTACGAGCAGTACTTC
CASSPIRGSYEQYF
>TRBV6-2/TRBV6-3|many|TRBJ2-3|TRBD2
TGTGCCAGCAGGACTAGCGGGGGCACAGATACGCAGTATTTT
CASRTSGGTDTQYF
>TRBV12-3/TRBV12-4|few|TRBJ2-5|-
TGTGCCAGCAGTCCCGGGCCCCAGGGCAATGAGCAGTACTTC
CASSPGPQGNEQYF
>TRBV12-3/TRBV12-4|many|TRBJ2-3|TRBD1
TGTGCCAGCAGTTTTCCCGGACAGGGGGAAGATACGCAGTATTTT
CASSFPGQGEDTQYF
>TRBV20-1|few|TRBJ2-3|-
TGCAGTGCTGCCCCCCTCGGGGTTGGAACAGATACGCAGTATTTT
CSAAPLGVGTDTQYF
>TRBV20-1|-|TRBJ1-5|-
TGCAGTGCCCAGTACGCCAATCAGCCCCAGCATTTT
CSAQYANQPQHF
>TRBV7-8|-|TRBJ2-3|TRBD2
TGTGCCAGCAGCCCCACGGGGGGGCTGAAAACAGATACGCAGTATTTT
CASSPTGGLKTDTQYF
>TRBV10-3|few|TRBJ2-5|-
TGTGCCATCAGTGAGTCGAATCGGGCCAAGTACTTC
CAISESNRAKYF
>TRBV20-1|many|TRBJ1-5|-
TGCAGTGCTAGAGGGTACAGCAATCAGCCCCAGCATTTT
CSARGYSNQPQHF
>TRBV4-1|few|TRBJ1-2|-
TGCGCCAGCAGCCAGCCCCTAGCCGGGAGGGGCTACACCTTC
CASSQPLAGRGYTF
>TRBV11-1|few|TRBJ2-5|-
TGTGCCAGCAGCAAACGGATGGACTTTCAAGAGACCCAGTACTTC
CASSKRMDFQETQYF
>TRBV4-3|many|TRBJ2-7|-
TGCGCCAGCAGCCAAGATTGGTCAACCTACTCCTACGAGCAGTACTTC
CASSQDWSTYSYEQYF
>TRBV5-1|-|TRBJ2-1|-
TGCGCCAGCAGCTTGGAGGAGGGTTGGTACAATGAGCAGTTCTTC
CASSLEEGWYNEQFF
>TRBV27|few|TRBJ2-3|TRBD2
TGTGCCAGCAGTTTATCGTTCGGGGACTACACAGATACGCAGTATTTT
CASSLSFGDYTDTQYF
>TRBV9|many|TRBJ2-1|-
TGTGCCAGCAGCGTAGTGGGCAGGTCGACCTACAATGAGCAGTTCTTC
CASSVVGRSTYNEQFF
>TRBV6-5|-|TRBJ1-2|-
TGTGCCAGCAGTACCCCAACCGGGACACCAGGCTACACCTTC
CASSTPTGTPGYTF
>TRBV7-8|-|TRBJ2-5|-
TGTGCCAGCAGCGTTCCTAGCGACAATGAGCAGTACTTC
CASSVPSDNEQYF
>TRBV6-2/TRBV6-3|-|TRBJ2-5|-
TGTGCCAGCAGGGGGGCAGCCCAAGAGACCCAGTACTTC
CASRGAAQETQYF
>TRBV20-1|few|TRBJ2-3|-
TGCAGTGCTAGGACTAGTGCCGTACCAGATACGCAGTATTTT
CSARTSAVPDTQYF
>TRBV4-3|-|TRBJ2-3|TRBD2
TGCGCCAGCAGCCAAGATAGGGTCCGGGCTAGCGGGGGGGCAGATACGCAGTATTTT
CASSQDRVRASGGADTQYF
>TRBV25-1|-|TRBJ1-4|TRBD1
TGTGCCAGCAGACCCCAGGGGGCGCGAGGTGAAAAACTGTTTTTT
CASRPQGARGEKLFF
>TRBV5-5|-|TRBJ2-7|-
TGTGCCAGCAGCTTGGGCGCAGGGAGGATCTACGAGCAGTACTTC
CASSLGAGRIYEQYF
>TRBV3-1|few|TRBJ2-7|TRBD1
TGTGCCAGCAGCCAATTGCACAGGGGGCTCTACGAGCAGTACTTC
CASSQLHRGLYEQYF
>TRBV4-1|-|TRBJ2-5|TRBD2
TGCGCCAGCAGCCAAGGGACTAGCGGGACCATGAGGAATGAGCAGTACTTC
CASSQGTSGTMRNEQYF
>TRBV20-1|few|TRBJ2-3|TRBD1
TGCAGTGCTAGAGTCGGGACAGGGGGCACAGATACGCAGTATTTT
CSARVGTGGTDTQYF
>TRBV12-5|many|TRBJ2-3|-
TGTGCTAGTGGTTTGGGTCAGACGACAGATACGCAGTATTTT
CASGLGQTTDTQYF